The sequence of this T cell receptor (beta chain) was determined in a study of blood T cell repertoires in COVID-19. On the study more broadly: The United States, Italy and Spain were the sources of the acute and convalescent COVID-19 samples. Nucleic acid was either cDNA or gDNA, and it came from T cells, B-cell-depleted T cells, or PBMCs.

Under the authors' procedure: Amplified reference gene primers provided the basis for estimating nucleated cell counts. The table came from immunoSEQ multiplex PCR; TCRdb's copy has only in-frame clones and leaves some out. V, J and clone size were drawn from that table, and D and trimming were deduced from the DNA. The table lists 130,000 to 150,000 clones, 88% of them singletons. The CDR3 is 18 residues long. CDR1 and CDR2 (germline): SSHAT, FNYEAQ (reference sequence). With respect to this clone: Sequence at one end of the junction differs from germline and may be a read error.

Sequenced: PBMCs or T cells enriched from blood (not recorded which). The J gene is TRBJ2-1, the V gene TRBV7-7; TRBD2 matches 7 bases. This receptor was obtained from a woman in her 30s with acute COVID-19. Here the CDR3 reads CASSLARQRLAMVDEQFF. The DNA for the CDR3 is TGTGCTAGCAGCTTAGCGCGGCAGAGACTAGCTATGGTCGATGAGCAGTTCTTC.